The clone carrying this TCR beta chain was detected ten times or more. Its antigen is unknown. This sample stems from a study of T cells in Graves' hyperthyroidism and ophthalmopathy. General study results and limits: Blood held most thyroid clonotypes expanded above 0.001 frequency. With a median lead of roughly 6.2 months before onset, the model predicted ophthalmopathy.

There were TCR beta CDR3 regions amplified from RNA transcripts. The TCR CDR3 first-round RT-PCR relied on the HTBI primer set. MiXCR, applied by TCRdb to the multiplex PCR reads, yields one record per CDR3 protein. Found here are roughly 180,000 distinct CDR3 sequences, 9.4% of them singletons; the top ten hold 22%. From germline, CDR1 is MNHNS and CDR2 SASEGT. V was pared by 3 bases and J by 4 bases, with 7 bases between. The CDR3 is made up of 12 amino acids. The chain joins TRBV6-1 to TRBJ2-7; D gene uncertain. This TCR was sampled from a woman under 30 with Graves' hyperthyroidism that later progressed to Graves' ophthalmopathy. Sample: blood. CDR3 region: CASSDYPYEQYF. CDR3 DNA: TGTGCCAGCAGTGATTATCCTTACGAGCAGTACTTC.